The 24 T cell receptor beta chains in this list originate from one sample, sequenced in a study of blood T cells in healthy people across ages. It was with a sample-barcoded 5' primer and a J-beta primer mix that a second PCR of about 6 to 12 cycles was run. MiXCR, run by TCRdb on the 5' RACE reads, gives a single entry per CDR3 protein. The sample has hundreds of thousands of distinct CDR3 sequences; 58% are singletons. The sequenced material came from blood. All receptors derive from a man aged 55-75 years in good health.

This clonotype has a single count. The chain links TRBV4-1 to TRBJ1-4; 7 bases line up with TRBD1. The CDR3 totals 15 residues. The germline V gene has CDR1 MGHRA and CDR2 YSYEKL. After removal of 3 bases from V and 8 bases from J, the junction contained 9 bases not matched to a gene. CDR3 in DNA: TGCGCCAGCAGCCAGTCGGACAGGCGAATAGAAAAACTGTTTTTT. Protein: CASSQSDRRIEKLFF.

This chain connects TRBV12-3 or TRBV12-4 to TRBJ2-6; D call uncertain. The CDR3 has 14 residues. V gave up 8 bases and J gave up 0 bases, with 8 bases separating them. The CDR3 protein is CASGSGSGANVLTF. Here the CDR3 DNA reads TGTGCCAGCGGTTCGGGCTCTGGGGCCAACGTCCTGACTTTC.

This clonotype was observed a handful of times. The CDR3 protein is CASSLFRLGAREQYF. The CDR3 DNA reads as TGTGCCAGCAGTTTATTCAGGCTAGGGGCCCGCGAGCAGTACTTC. The J gene is TRBJ2-7, the V gene TRBV28, with D maybe TRBD1 (5 bases). Between the trimmed V and J ends, which lost 1 base and 6 bases, there was a span of 16 bases. From germline, CDR1 is MDHEN and CDR2 SYDVKM. The CDR3 sequence is 15 residues long.

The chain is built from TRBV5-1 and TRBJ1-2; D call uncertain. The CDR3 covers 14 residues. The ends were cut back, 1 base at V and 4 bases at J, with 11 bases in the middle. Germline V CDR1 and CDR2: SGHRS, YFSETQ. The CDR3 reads CASSLNGVSYGYTF. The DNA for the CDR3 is TGCGCCAGCAGCTTGAACGGAGTTTCCTATGGCTACACCTTC.

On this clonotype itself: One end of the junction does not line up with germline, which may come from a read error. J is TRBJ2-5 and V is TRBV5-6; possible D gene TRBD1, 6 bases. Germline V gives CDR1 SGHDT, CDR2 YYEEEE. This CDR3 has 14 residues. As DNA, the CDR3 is TGTACCAGCAGCTTCCAACAGGGAGAGGAGACCCAGTACTTC. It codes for CTSSFQQGEETQYF.

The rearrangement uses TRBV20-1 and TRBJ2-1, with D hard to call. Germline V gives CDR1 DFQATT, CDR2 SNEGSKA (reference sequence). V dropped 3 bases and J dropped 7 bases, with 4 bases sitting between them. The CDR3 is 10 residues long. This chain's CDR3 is CSARLNEQFF. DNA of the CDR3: TGCAGTGCTAGGCTAAATGAGCAGTTCTTC.

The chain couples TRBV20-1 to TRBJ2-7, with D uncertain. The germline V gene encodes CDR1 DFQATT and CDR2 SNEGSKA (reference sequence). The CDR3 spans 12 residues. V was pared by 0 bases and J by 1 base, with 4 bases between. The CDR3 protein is CSARDESYEQYF. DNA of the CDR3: TGCAGTGCTAGAGATGAGTCCTACGAGCAGTACTTC.

The CDR3 DNA reads as TGCGCCAGCAGCCCCACTGAAATCGGGGGTGAGCAGTTCTTC. Encoded protein: CASSPTEIGGEQFF. This chain links TRBV5-1 with TRBJ2-1; TRBD2 is a possible D gene (6 bases). This CDR3 is 14 amino acids long. Trimming took 4 bases from V and 9 from J, leaving 17 bases between them. Germline V gives CDR1 SGHRS, CDR2 YFSETQ.

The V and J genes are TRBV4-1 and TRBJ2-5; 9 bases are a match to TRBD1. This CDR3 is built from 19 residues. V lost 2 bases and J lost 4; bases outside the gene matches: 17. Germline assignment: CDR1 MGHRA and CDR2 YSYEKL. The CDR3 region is CASSQRGLTGGISLETQYF. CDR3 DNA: TGCGCCAGCAGCCAACGGGGCTTGACAGGGGGAATTTCGTTAGAGACCCAGTACTTC.

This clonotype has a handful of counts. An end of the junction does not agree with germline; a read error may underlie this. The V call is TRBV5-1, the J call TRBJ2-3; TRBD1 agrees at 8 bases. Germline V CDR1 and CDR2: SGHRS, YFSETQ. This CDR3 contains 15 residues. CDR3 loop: CASSLGDRSTDTQYF. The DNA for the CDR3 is TGTGCCAGCAGCCTCGGGGACAGGAGCACAGATACGCAGTATTTT.

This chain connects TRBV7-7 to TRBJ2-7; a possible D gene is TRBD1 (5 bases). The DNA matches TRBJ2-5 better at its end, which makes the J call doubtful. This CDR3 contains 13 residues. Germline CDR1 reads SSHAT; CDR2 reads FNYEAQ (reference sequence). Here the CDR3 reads CASSSQARETQYF. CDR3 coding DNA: TGTGCCAGCAGCTCACAGGCCCGGGAGACCCAGTACTTC.

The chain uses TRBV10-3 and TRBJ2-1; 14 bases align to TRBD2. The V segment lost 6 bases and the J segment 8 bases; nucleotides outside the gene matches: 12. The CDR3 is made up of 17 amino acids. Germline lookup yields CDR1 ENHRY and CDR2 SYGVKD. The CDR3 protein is CAISRTSGGPGDHEQFF. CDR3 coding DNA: TGTGCCATCAGCCGGACTAGCGGGGGGCCGGGCGACCATGAGCAGTTCTTC.

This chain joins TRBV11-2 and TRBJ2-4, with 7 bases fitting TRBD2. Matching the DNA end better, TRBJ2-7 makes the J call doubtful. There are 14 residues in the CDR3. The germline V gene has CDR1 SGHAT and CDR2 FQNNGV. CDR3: CASSVTGGGDEQYF. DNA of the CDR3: TGTGCCAGCAGCGTCACAGGCGGGGGAGACGAGCAGTACTTC.

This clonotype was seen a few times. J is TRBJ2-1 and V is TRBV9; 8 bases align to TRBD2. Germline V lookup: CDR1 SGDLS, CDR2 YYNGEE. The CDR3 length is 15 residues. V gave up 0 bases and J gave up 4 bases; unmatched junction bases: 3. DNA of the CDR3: TGTGCCAGCAGCGTAGTTGGCGGGGGGTACAATGAGCAGTTCTTC. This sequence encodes CASSVVGGGYNEQFF.

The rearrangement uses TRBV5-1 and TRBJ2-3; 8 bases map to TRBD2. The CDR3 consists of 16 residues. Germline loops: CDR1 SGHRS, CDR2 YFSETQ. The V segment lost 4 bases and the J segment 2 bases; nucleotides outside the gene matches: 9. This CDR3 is CASSVRTSSLTDTQYF. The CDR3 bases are TGCGCCAGCAGCGTGCGGACTAGCTCCCTCACAGATACGCAGTATTTT.

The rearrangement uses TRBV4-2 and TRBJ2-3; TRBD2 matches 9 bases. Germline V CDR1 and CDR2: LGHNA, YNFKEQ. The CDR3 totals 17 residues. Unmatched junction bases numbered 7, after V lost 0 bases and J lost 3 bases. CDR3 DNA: TGTGCCAGCAGCCAAGACGGGGCGGGGGGGCCGACAGATACGCAGTATTTT. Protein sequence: CASSQDGAGGPTDTQYF.

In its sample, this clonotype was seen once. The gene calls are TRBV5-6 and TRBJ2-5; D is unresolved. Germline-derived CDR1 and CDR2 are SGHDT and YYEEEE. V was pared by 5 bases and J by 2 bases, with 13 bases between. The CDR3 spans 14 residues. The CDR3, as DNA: TGTGCCAGCAGGCAGGACCTACGACAAGAGACCCAGTACTTC. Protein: CASRQDLRQETQYF.

CDR3 loop: CAISESGGAFLYEQYF. As DNA, the CDR3 is TGTGCCATCAGTGAGTCTGGGGGGGCGTTTCTCTACGAGCAGTACTTC. The chain uses TRBV10-3 and TRBJ2-7; possible D gene TRBD2, 7 bases. The V gene lost 0 bases and the J gene lost 3 bases, with 15 bases spanning the gap. The CDR3 is made up of 16 amino acids. The germline V gene has CDR1 ENHRY and CDR2 SYGVKD.

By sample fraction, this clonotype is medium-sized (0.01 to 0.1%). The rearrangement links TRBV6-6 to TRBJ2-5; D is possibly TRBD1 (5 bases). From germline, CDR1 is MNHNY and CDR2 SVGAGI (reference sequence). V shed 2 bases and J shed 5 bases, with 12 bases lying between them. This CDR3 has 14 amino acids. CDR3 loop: CASSYGAQMETQYF. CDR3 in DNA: TGTGCCAGCAGTTACGGGGCCCAAATGGAGACCCAGTACTTC.

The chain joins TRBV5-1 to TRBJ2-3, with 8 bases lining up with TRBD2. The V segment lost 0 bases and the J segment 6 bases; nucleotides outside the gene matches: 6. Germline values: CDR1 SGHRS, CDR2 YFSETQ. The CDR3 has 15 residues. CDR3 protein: CASSLEGLDVDTQYF. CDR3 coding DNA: TGCGCCAGCAGCTTGGAGGGACTAGATGTCGATACGCAGTATTTT.

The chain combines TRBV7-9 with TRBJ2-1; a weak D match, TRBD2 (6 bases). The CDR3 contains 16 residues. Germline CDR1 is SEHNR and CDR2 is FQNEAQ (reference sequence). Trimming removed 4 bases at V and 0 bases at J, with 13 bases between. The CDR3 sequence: CASSSRRESSYNEQFF. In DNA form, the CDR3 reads TGTGCCAGCAGCTCCCGACGGGAGAGCTCCTACAATGAGCAGTTCTTC.

CDR3 sequence reads: CASSRTTNEKLFF. Here the CDR3 DNA reads TGTGCCAGCAGCCGAACAACTAATGAAAAACTGTTTTTT. The chain combines TRBV28 with TRBJ1-4; D gene ambiguous. Germline CDR1 is MDHEN and CDR2 is SYDVKM. The CDR3 contains 13 residues. With 6 bases removed from V and 0 bases from J, the gap between germline ends came to 5 bases.

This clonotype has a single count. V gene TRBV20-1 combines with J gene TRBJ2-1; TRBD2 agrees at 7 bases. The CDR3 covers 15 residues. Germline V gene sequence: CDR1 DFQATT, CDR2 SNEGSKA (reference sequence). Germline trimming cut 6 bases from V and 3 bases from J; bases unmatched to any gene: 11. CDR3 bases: TGCAGTGCGGGGGGGAGCGGGGCTTTCTACAATGAGCAGTTCTTC. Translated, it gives CSAGGSGAFYNEQFF.

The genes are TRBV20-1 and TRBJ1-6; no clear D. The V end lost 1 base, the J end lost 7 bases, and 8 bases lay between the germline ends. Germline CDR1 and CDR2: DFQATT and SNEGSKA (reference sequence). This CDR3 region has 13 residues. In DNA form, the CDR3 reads TGCAGTGCTAGAGCCGTGGAGAATTCACCCCTCCACTTT. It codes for CSARAVENSPLHF.